One and the same sample provided the 9 T cell receptor beta chains below, sequenced in a study of blood T cell repertoires in COVID-19. Profiled with immunoSEQ multiplex PCR; TCRdb holds only in-frame clones, not every one. The sample records more than 200,000 clones, under 85% being singletons. Sequences were obtained from peripheral blood. All receptors come from a middle-aged woman with active or convalescent COVID-19.

The V call is TRBV4-1, the J call TRBJ2-5, with TRBD1 as a possible D gene (5 bases). The CDR3 spans 16 residues. Germline CDR1 MGHRA, CDR2 YSYEKL. V lost 0 bases to trimming and J lost 4 bases, with 15 bases between them. The CDR3 region is CASSQEGPSRTETQYF. The CDR3 nucleotides are TGCGCCAGCAGCCAAGAGGGGCCCTCTCGGACAGAGACCCAGTACTTC.

In nucleotides, the CDR3 is TGTGCCAGCAGCTTAGTCACGGGGGGCGCGGAGGGCTACACCTTC. Its translation: CASSLVTGGAEGYTF. This chain joins TRBV7-9 and TRBJ1-2, with D possibly TRBD1 on 6 matching bases. In germline, CDR1 is SEHNR, CDR2 FQNEAQ (reference sequence). The length of the CDR3 is 15 residues. Between the trimmed V and J ends, which lost 1 base and 8 bases, there was a span of 17 bases. The variable domain in full, completed from reference TRBV7-9 and TRBJ1-2, reads DTGVSQNPRHKITKRGQNVTFRCDPISEHNRLYWYRQTLGQGPEFLTYFQNEAQLEKSRLLSDRFSAERPKGSFSTLEIQRTEQGDSAMYLCASSLVTGGAEGYTFGSGTRLTVV.

The chain recombines TRBV5-1 with TRBJ1-1, with 7 bases aligning to TRBD1. The CDR3 has 15 residues. Germline CDR1 and CDR2: SGHRS and YFSETQ. V lost 4 bases to trimming and J lost 1 base; unmatched junction nucleotides: 7. Written as DNA, the CDR3 is TGCGCCAGCAGCCCAAAGACAGGGACGAACACTGAAGCTTTCTTT. The encoded protein is CASSPKTGTNTEAFF.

The rearrangement uses TRBV12-3 or TRBV12-4 and TRBJ2-3; perhaps TRBD1 as D (5 bases). The length of the CDR3 is 13 residues. V dropped 6 bases and J dropped 3 bases, with 10 bases sitting between them. The CDR3 DNA reads as TGTGCCAGCAGCGACAGTGGGACAGATACGCAGTATTTT. Encoded protein: CASSDSGTDTQYF.

The rearrangement uses TRBV5-6 and TRBJ1-2; D is unresolved. Germline CDR1 and CDR2: SGHDT and YYEEEE. Trimming removed 0 bases from V and 4 bases from J, with 13 bases in between. The CDR3 sequence is 15 residues long. As DNA, the CDR3 is TGTGCCAGCAGCTTGGGTCGCGGGGAGAGCTATGGCTACACCTTC. It encodes CASSLGRGESYGYTF.

Here the CDR3 reads CAISEGQSEKLFF. CDR3 nucleotides: TGTGCCATCAGTGAGGGACAGAGTGAAAAACTGTTTTTT. This chain uses TRBV10-3 with TRBJ1-4; D may be TRBD1 (6 bases). Germline V lookup: CDR1 ENHRY, CDR2 SYGVKD. The CDR3 runs to 13 residues. Trimming took 2 bases from V and 7 from J, leaving 8 bases between them.

This chain links TRBV12-3 or TRBV12-4 with TRBJ1-2; TRBD1 matches 10 bases. The CDR3 sequence is 13 residues long. With V trimmed by 3 bases and J by 7 bases, 2 bases remained unmatched. Here the CDR3 DNA reads TGTGCCAGCAGTTTGGGGACAGGGGCTGGCTACACCTTC. Amino acid sequence: CASSLGTGAGYTF.

The rearrangement links TRBV24-1 to TRBJ2-1, with 8 bases that match TRBD1. Unmatched junction bases numbered 2, after V lost 4 bases and J lost 4 bases. The length of the CDR3 is 14 residues. CDR1 is KGHDR and CDR2 is SFDVKD in the germline V gene. DNA of the CDR3: TGTGCCACCAGTGACTGGGACAGGTACAATGAGCAGTTCTTC. Translated, it gives CATSDWDRYNEQFF.

The chain carries TRBV28 and TRBJ2-2, with D possibly TRBD2 on 6 matching bases. Trimming removed 7 bases at V and 5 bases at J, with 11 bases between. The CDR3 spans 13 residues. In germline, CDR1 is MDHEN, CDR2 SYDVKM. CDR3 nucleotide sequence: TGTGCCAGCATCCAAGGAGGGACCGGGGAGCTGTTTTTT. It specifies CASIQGGTGELFF. Full variable domain (outside the CDR3, taken from reference TRBV28 and TRBJ2-2): DVKVTQSSRYLVKRTGEKVFLECVQDMDHENMFWYRQDPGLGLRLIYFSYDVKMKEKGDIPEGYSVSREKKERFSLILESASTNQTSMYLCASIQGGTGELFFGEGSRLTVL.